These 19 T cell receptor beta chains were sequenced from one sample in a study of CD8 T cells in ankylosing spondylitis. Findings and limits, study-wide: What appeared characteristic of ankylosing spondylitis blood was a TCR beta motif of eight highly homologous variants.

TCRdb passed the 5' RACE reads through MiXCR, listing each CDR3 protein once. The table shows approximately 540,000 distinct CDR3 sequences, with about 13% occurring only once. Their antigens are not known. Sequencing used blood, either unsorted or a sorted T cell fraction (not recorded which). These receptors all come from a male donor with ankylosing spondylitis.

The chain has TRBV20-1 and TRBJ2-1, with D hard to call. The CDR3 runs 15 residues. The germline CDR1 and CDR2 sequences are DFQATT and SNEGSKA (reference sequence). V shed 5 bases and J shed 5 bases, with 19 bases lying between them. CDR3 DNA sequence: TGCAGTGCTCCGTGGCCCTCCCCCATCAACAATGAGCAGTTCTTC. Amino acids: CSAPWPSPINNEQFF.

This clonotype was recorded at least ten times. The V gene is TRBV12-3 or TRBV12-4, the J gene TRBJ2-2; 12 nucleotides line up with TRBD2. The CDR3 covers 16 residues. Trimming took 4 bases from V and 4 from J; bases not matched to a gene: 4. CDR3: CASSYRLAGVTGELFF. The DNA of the CDR3 is TGTGCCAGCAGTTATAGACTAGCGGGAGTCACCGGGGAGCTGTTTTTT.

This clonotype was found a few times. The chain has TRBV7-9 and TRBJ2-7, with TRBD1 as a possible D gene (6 bases). V was trimmed by 4 bases and J by 1 base, leaving 14 bases between them. This CDR3 has 15 residues. Germline values: CDR1 SEHNR, CDR2 FQNEAQ (reference sequence). The CDR3 DNA is TGTGCCAGCAGCTGGGACATTTCGGAGTCCTACGAGCAGTACGTC. This encodes CASSWDISESYEQYV.

This clonotype was seen a few times. This rearrangement joins TRBV29-1 to TRBJ1-2; D ambiguous. The germline V and J ends were trimmed by 0 bases and 4 bases, with 12 bases remaining between them. Germline V CDR1 and CDR2: SQVTM, ANQGSEA. This CDR3 is built from 14 residues. CDR3 coding DNA: TGCAGCGTTGAAGATCCAGAAGGGTTCTATGGCTACACCTTC. This encodes CSVEDPEGFYGYTF.

This clonotype came up many times. The V call is TRBV12-3 or TRBV12-4, the J call TRBJ2-3; 11 positions agree with TRBD2. J lost 5 bases, V lost 8 bases, and 9 bases had no gene match. The CDR3 is made up of 15 amino acids. In DNA form, the CDR3 reads TGTGCCAGCTCCCCCGCTGGACTAGCGGGAGATACGCAGTATTTT. Amino acids: CASSPAGLAGDTQYF.

V usage is TRBV7-9 and J usage is TRBJ2-3; possible D gene TRBD2, 6 bases. Germline loops: CDR1 SEHNR, CDR2 FQNEAQ (reference sequence). This CDR3 is built from 13 residues. Trimming removed 8 bases at V and 2 bases at J, with 11 bases between. The CDR3 here is CASDSGYTDTQYF. In DNA, the CDR3 is TGTGCCAGCGATAGCGGATACACAGATACGCAGTATTTT.

This clonotype was counted ten times or more. The chain combines TRBV5-1 with TRBJ2-2; 9 bases are shared with TRBD2. Germline values: CDR1 SGHRS, CDR2 YFSETQ. CDR3 length equals 17 residues. Unmatched junction bases numbered 5, after V lost 2 bases and J lost 0 bases. This CDR3 reads CASSFRLAVANTGELFF. In nucleotides, the CDR3 is TGCGCCAGCAGCTTCCGACTAGCGGTTGCGAACACCGGGGAGCTGTTTTTT.

The V and J genes are TRBV5-6 and TRBJ2-7, with 10 bases lining up with TRBD1. The CDR3 totals 15 residues. Per the germline V gene, CDR1 is SGHDT and CDR2 is YYEEEE. Losses at the gene ends were 4 bases for V and 0 bases for J; bases not matched to a gene: 4. CDR3 region: CASSLGQGSSYEQYV. The CDR3 nucleotides read TGTGCCAGCAGCCTGGGACAGGGGAGCTCCTACGAGCAGTACGTC.

There are a few counts of this clonotype. The CDR3 bases are TGCGCCACGGCGGGCCAGGACACCGGGGAGCTGTTTTTT. It is translated as CATAGQDTGELFF. The genes are TRBV5-1 and TRBJ2-2, with D maybe TRBD2 (5 bases). The germline gives CDR1 SGHRS, CDR2 YFSETQ. Trimming pared 9 bases from V and 3 bases from J, leaving 12 bases between. The CDR3 is 13 amino acids.

The J gene is TRBJ1-5, the V gene TRBV20-1; 7 bases map to TRBD1. After removal of 6 bases from V and 4 bases from J, the junction contained 6 bases not matched to a gene. Germline CDR1 and CDR2: DFQATT and SNEGSKA (reference sequence). CDR3 length: 13 amino acids. The CDR3 bases are TGCAGTGCCCTGACAGGGATAAATCAGCCCCAGCATTTT. It encodes CSALTGINQPQHF.

This clonotype was recorded a few times. The V gene is TRBV20-1, the J gene TRBJ2-7; perhaps D is TRBD1 or TRBD2 (5 bases each). The CDR3 runs to 13 residues. V lost 6 bases and J 4 bases, leaving 16 bases between the germline ends. Germline CDR1 DFQATT, CDR2 SNEGSKA (reference sequence). The CDR3 loop reads CSAIRDGAYEQYF. The CDR3 nucleotides are TGCAGTGCCATCCGGGACGGAGCGTACGAGCAGTACTTC.

This clonotype was seen a handful of times. The CDR3 coding sequence is TGCAGTGCCAGGGTTTGGCGGGAGAACTACAATGAGCAGTTCTTC. Its protein product is CSARVWRENYNEQFF. The chain combines TRBV20-1 with TRBJ2-1, with 7 bases aligning to TRBD2. The V segment lost 6 bases and the J segment 3 bases; nucleotides outside the gene matches: 11. From germline, CDR1 is DFQATT and CDR2 SNEGSKA (reference sequence). The CDR3 runs 15 residues.

A few counts support this clonotype. The chain is built from TRBV27 and TRBJ2-1, with D unresolved. The CDR3 is 15 residues long. V shed 8 bases and J shed 7 bases, with 21 bases lying between them. From germline, CDR1 is MNHEY and CDR2 SMNVEV (reference sequence). Written as DNA, the CDR3 is TGTGCCAGCTTCGAAATGGGCAGTCTGAGTAATGAGCAGTTCTTC. Its translation is CASFEMGSLSNEQFF.

This clonotype was recorded many times. The CDR3 protein is CASSLSPPNEQFF. The CDR3 coding sequence is TGCGCCAGCAGCTTAAGCCCACCCAATGAGCAGTTCTTC. This chain links TRBV5-1 with TRBJ2-1; no definite D call. The CDR3 length is 13 residues. Trimming took off 2 bases at V and 6 bases at J, with 9 bases between the two ends. Germline values: CDR1 SGHRS, CDR2 YFSETQ.

Here the CDR3 DNA reads TGTGCCAGCAGCCAAGCGGACAGGCGCGAGCAGTACTTC. This encodes CASSQADRREQYF. The J gene is TRBJ2-7, the V gene TRBV3-1; TRBD1 matches 7 bases. V lost 1 base, J lost 6 bases, and 3 bases stayed unmatched. Germline loops: CDR1 LGHDT, CDR2 YNNKEL (reference sequence). The CDR3 consists of 13 residues.

This clonotype has more than one count but fewer than ten. This chain connects TRBV18 to TRBJ1-1; D is undetermined. Germline CDR1 reads KGHSH; CDR2 reads LQKENI. V was trimmed by 3 bases and J by 0 bases, leaving 14 bases between them. The CDR3 spans 16 residues. The CDR3 DNA is TGTGCCAGCTCACCGAGGGAAACCGCTATGAACACTGAAGCTTTCTTT. Protein product: CASSPRETAMNTEAFF.

This clonotype has only a few counts. The rearrangement joins TRBV7-9 to TRBJ1-1, with D maybe TRBD1 (6 bases). From germline, CDR1 is SEHNR and CDR2 FQNEAQ (reference sequence). Trimming removed 5 bases at V and 0 bases at J, with 13 bases between. The length of the CDR3 is 15 residues. The CDR3 region is CASSTRDTLNTEAFF. The CDR3 DNA reads as TGTGCCAGCAGCACCCGGGACACCCTGAACACTGAAGCTTTCTTT.

The chain is built from TRBV3-1 and TRBJ1-6; 11 bases line up with TRBD1. CDR3 size: 16 residues. The germline CDR1 and CDR2 sequences are LGHDT and YNNKEL (reference sequence). Trimming cost V 4 bases and J 9 bases; bases outside gene matches: 8. CDR3 loop: CASSRRTGGSGSPLHF. In DNA form, the CDR3 reads TGTGCCAGCAGCCGCCGGACAGGGGGCTCTGGTTCACCCCTCCACTTT.

This rearrangement joins TRBV11-2 to TRBJ2-7, with 7 positions matching TRBD1. Germline V gene sequence: CDR1 SGHAT, CDR2 FQNNGV. The CDR3 runs to 15 residues. With V trimmed by 0 bases and J by 6 bases, 8 bases remained unmatched. CDR3 region: CASSLDRRGRSEQYV. The CDR3, as DNA: TGTGCCAGCAGCTTAGATCGAAGGGGGCGGTCCGAGCAGTACGTC.